Listed below are T cell receptor beta chains from one sample, sequenced in a study of cytomegalovirus exposure and HLA in healthy donors. The method was immunoSEQ multiplex PCR; TCRdb's version includes in-frame clones alone and lacks a portion of them. The table includes about 55,000 clones, 77% detected once. Sequenced sample: PBMCs. The receptors originated from a female donor in good health and CMV-seronegative. Both conserved end residues are part of each CDR3. A D gene is named only where the DNA matches it firmly. Clone size is not always given. Where it is, it says once, few, many or a class for expanded clones.

size	V	J	D	CDR3	DNA
NA	TRBV18	TRBJ2-1	NA	CASSPWRGARTLRYEQFF	TGTGCCAGCTCACCTTGGCGGGGCGCGCGGACTCTGAGGTATGAGCAGTTCTTC
NA	TRBV19	TRBJ1-5	TRBD1	CASTGDRVFGNQPQHF	TGTGCCAGTACCGGAGACAGGGTTTTTGGCAATCAGCCCCAGCATTTT
NA	TRBV27	TRBJ2-7	TRBD1	CASSQGWGTQGAYEQYF	TGTGCCAGCAGCCAGGGCTGGGGGACCCAGGGGGCCTACGAGCAGTACTTC
few	TRBV30	TRBJ1-2	NA	CAWTPDTYNYGYTF	TGTGCCTGGACCCCCGACACGTATAACTATGGCTACACCTTC
NA	TRBV7-8	TRBJ2-7	TRBD2	CASSLLREVYF	TGTGCCAGCAGCTTACTTCGGGAGGTGTACTTC
NA	TRBV18	TRBJ2-7	TRBD1	CASSPGQGESEQYF	TGTGCCAGCTCCCCCGGGCAGGGGGAATCCGAGCAGTACTTC
NA	TRBV11-2	TRBJ2-7	NA	CASSLEPAGEQYF	TGTGCCAGCAGCTTAGAGCCCGCGGGGGAGCAGTACTTC
NA	TRBV11-2	TRBJ1-1	NA	CASSLFRNTEAFF	TGTGCCAGCAGCTTATTCAGGAACACTGAAGCTTTCTTT
NA	TRBV29-1	TRBJ2-5	TRBD2	CSVETIAGGLETQYF	TGCAGCGTCGAGACAATAGCGGGAGGGCTTGAGACCCAGTACTTC
NA	TRBV7-9	TRBJ1-2	TRBD1	CASSFDRGNYGYTF	TGTGCCAGCAGCTTTGACAGGGGAAACTATGGCTACACCTTC
few	TRBV30	TRBJ1-6	NA	CAWSFPGVNSPLHF	TGTGCCTGGAGTTTTCCAGGCGTCAATTCACCCCTCCACTTT
NA	TRBV9	TRBJ1-1	NA	CASSSGGVRGAEAFF	TGTGCCAGCAGCTCTGGGGGGGTGCGGGGCGCTGAAGCTTTCTTT
NA	TRBV9	TRBJ2-1	TRBD2	CASSAGPGGEQFF	TGTGCCAGCAGCGCGGGTCCGGGGGGTGAGCAGTTCTTC
NA	TRBV2	TRBJ2-3	NA	CASTNRDFTDTQYF	TGTGCCAGCACCAACCGGGACTTCACAGATACGCAGTATTTT
NA	TRBV6-1	TRBJ2-7	TRBD1	CASSDDPGQGGGDEQYF	TGTGCCAGCAGTGACGACCCCGGACAGGGCGGCGGGGACGAGCAGTACTTC
NA	TRBV30	TRBJ2-5	NA	CAWSGGLGETQYF	TGTGCCTGGAGTGGGGGGCTCGGGGAGACCCAGTACTTC
NA	TRBV2	TRBJ2-5	NA	CASSEGNRVGTQYF	TGTGCCAGCAGTGAAGGCAACAGGGTGGGGACCCAGTACTTC
NA	TRBV7-2	TRBJ2-7	TRBD2	CASSYTHTGTSGRKYEQYF	TGTGCCAGCAGCTACACCCACACCGGGACTAGCGGGAGGAAGTACGAGCAGTACTTC
NA	TRBV7-9	TRBJ2-1	TRBD1	CASSFGIGQVNEQFF	TGTGCCAGCAGCTTTGGTATAGGACAGGTCAATGAGCAGTTCTTC
NA	TRBV18	TRBJ2-5	NA	CASSPPGFPETQYF	TGTGCCAGCTCACCACCGGGCTTCCCGGAGACCCAGTACTTC
NA	TRBV7-2	TRBJ2-7	TRBD1	CASSLGTGTDEQYF	TGTGCCAGCAGCTTAGGGACAGGGACCGACGAGCAGTACTTC
NA	TRBV7-2	TRBJ2-5	TRBD2	CASKREAGGWETQYF	TGTGCCAGCAAACGGGAAGCGGGGGGGTGGGAGACCCAGTACTTC
NA	TRBV19	TRBJ1-4	NA	CASRLGGSSEKLFF	TGTGCCAGTAGGTTAGGAGGGAGTAGTGAAAAACTGTTTTTT
NA	TRBV7-2	TRBJ2-1	NA	CASSQTSDNEQFF	TGTGCCAGCAGCCAAACCTCGGACAATGAGCAGTTCTTC
NA	TRBV19	TRBJ2-1	TRBD1	CASSPGQVYNEQFF	TGTGCCAGTAGTCCGGGACAGGTATACAATGAGCAGTTCTTC
NA	TRBV7-9	TRBJ2-7	TRBD1	CASSLATGTGDKQYF	TGTGCCAGCAGCTTAGCCACCGGGACAGGGGACAAGCAGTACTTC
few	TRBV5-1	TRBJ1-1	NA	CASSGKQGLNTEAFF	TGCGCCAGCAGCGGGAAACAGGGTTTGAACACTGAAGCTTTCTTT
NA	TRBV5-8	TRBJ2-1	TRBD1	CASSLGQGVYEQFF	TGTGCCAGCAGCTTGGGACAGGGGGTCTATGAGCAGTTCTTC
NA	TRBV5-1	TRBJ1-2	NA	CASSSTHLYGYTF	TGCGCCAGCAGCTCCACTCACTTATATGGCTACACCTTC
NA	TRBV18	TRBJ2-1	TRBD2	CASSIGLAGNNEQFF	TGTGCCAGCTCAATCGGACTAGCGGGAAACAATGAGCAGTTCTTC
NA	TRBV5-1	TRBJ2-3	NA	CASSLPGAATDTQYF	TGCGCCAGCAGCTTGCCAGGGGCAGCGACAGATACGCAGTATTTT
few	TRBV7-9	TRBJ1-5	NA	CASSFALNQPQHF	TGTGCCAGCAGCTTTGCGCTTAATCAGCCCCAGCATTTT
few	TRBV7-8	TRBJ1-3	NA	CASSLDRTGNTIYF	TGTGCCAGCAGCTTGGACAGAACGGGAAACACCATATATTTT
once	TRBV4-3	TRBJ2-7	NA	CASSQDLGSPYEQYF	TGCGCCAGCAGCCAAGATCTCGGGAGTCCCTACGAGCAGTACTTC
NA	TRBV28	TRBJ1-2	TRBD1	CASRVQGAHGYTF	TGTGCCAGCAGGGTACAGGGGGCTCATGGCTACACCTTC
few	TRBV28	TRBJ1-5	NA	CASSLIVFKGVGNQPQHF	TGTGCCAGCAGTTTAATTGTTTTTAAAGGGGTAGGGAATCAGCCCCAGCATTTT
NA	TRBV2	TRBJ2-7	TRBD1	CAKRGLVDRGDEQYF	TGTGCTAAGCGTGGCTTAGTGGACAGGGGAGACGAGCAGTACTTC
NA	TRBV5-1	TRBJ2-4	TRBD1	CASSQNGPLGQGATAKNIQYF	TGCGCCAGCAGCCAGAACGGGCCACTCGGACAGGGGGCGACGGCCAAAAACATTCAGTACTTC
few	TRBV5-1	TRBJ1-3	NA	CASSRDSNSGNTIYF	TGCGCCAGCAGTCGCGACAGTAACTCTGGAAACACCATATATTTT
once	TRBV2	TRBJ1-4	NA	CASSEAGLINEKLFF	TGTGCCAGCAGTGAAGCTGGACTCATTAATGAAAAACTGTTTTTT
NA	TRBV28	TRBJ2-7	TRBD1	CASSSAGTGVNEQYF	TGTGCCAGCAGTTCCGCCGGGACAGGGGTAAACGAGCAGTACTTC
NA	TRBV28	TRBJ1-2	NA	CASRIGDYGYTF	TGTGCCAGCAGGATCGGTGACTATGGCTACACCTTC
NA	TRBV7-3	TRBJ2-1	TRBD1	CASSFQGASYYNEQFF	TGTGCCAGCAGCTTCCAGGGGGCGAGCTACTACAATGAGCAGTTCTTC
few	TRBV28	TRBJ2-1	TRBD1	CASRGQGAGYNEQFF	TGTGCCAGCAGGGGACAGGGGGCGGGGTACAATGAGCAGTTCTTC
NA	TRBV6-8	TRBJ2-7	TRBD2	CASSGGTSGSYEQYF	TGTGCCAGCAGTGGAGGGACTAGCGGGAGCTACGAGCAGTACTTC
NA	TRBV19	TRBJ1-1	NA	CASSSPTGLEAFF	TGTGCCAGTAGTTCTCCGACAGGACTTGAAGCTTTCTTT
NA	TRBV5-1	TRBJ2-3	TRBD2	CASRPSGRALADTQYF	TGCGCCAGCAGACCTAGCGGGAGGGCCCTCGCAGATACGCAGTATTTT
NA	TRBV6-6	TRBJ1-1	TRBD1	CASSLIQGRGTEAFF	TGTGCCAGCAGTTTAATACAGGGGAGAGGAACTGAAGCTTTCTTT
NA	TRBV5-4	TRBJ2-3	TRBD2	CASSPGGASGDLTQYF	TGTGCCAGCAGCCCTGGAGGGGCTAGCGGAGATCTGACGCAGTATTTT
NA	TRBV27	TRBJ2-2	NA	CASSLRWSGTGELFF	TGTGCCAGCAGTTTGAGGTGGTCGGGGACCGGGGAGCTGTTTTTT
NA	TRBV7-2	TRBJ2-5	TRBD2	CASSSGGGQSETQYF	TGTGCCAGCAGCTCCGGGGGAGGGCAGTCGGAGACCCAGTACTTC
few	TRBV9	TRBJ1-1	NA	CASSQQVDTEAFF	TGTGCCAGCAGTCAGCAGGTTGACACTGAAGCTTTCTTT
NA	TRBV28	TRBJ2-7	TRBD2	CASSLLAGSYEQYF	TGTGCCAGCTCCCTTCTAGCGGGGTCCTACGAGCAGTACTTC
NA	TRBV7-9	TRBJ2-3	TRBD2	CASSSRLAGGTDTQYF	TGTGCCAGCAGCTCCCGACTAGCGGGGGGCACAGATACGCAGTATTTT
NA	TRBV9	TRBJ2-7	TRBD2	CASSAGGDTYEQYF	TGTGCCAGCAGCGCCGGGGGGGACACCTACGAGCAGTACTTC
NA	TRBV5-4	TRBJ1-3	TRBD1	CASRPDRGPGNTIYF	TGTGCCAGCAGACCGGACAGGGGGCCTGGAAACACCATATATTTT
NA	TRBV4-3	TRBJ2-1	TRBD2	CASSQWAVAGGEDEQFF	TGCGCCAGCAGCCAATGGGCCGTAGCGGGAGGGGAAGATGAGCAGTTCTTC